Presented here are 20 T cell receptor beta chains from one specimen sequenced in a study of blood T cell repertoires in COVID-19. Libraries were prepared by immunoSEQ multiplex PCR; TCRdb keeps only in-frame clonotypes and omits some of them. Here the sample spans approximately 350,000 clones, approximately 86% being singletons. The sequenced sample was peripheral blood. The receptors were gathered from a woman aged 55-69 years with COVID-19, enrolled during active disease.

The chain links TRBV11-3 to TRBJ2-7; D may be TRBD2 (6 bases). This CDR3 has 13 residues. Trimming removed 6 bases from V and 3 bases from J, with 12 bases in between. Germline assignment: CDR1 SGHNT and CDR2 YENEEA. The CDR3 reads CASRGWGVYEQYF. The CDR3 DNA reads as TGTGCCAGCAGGGGCTGGGGGGTCTACGAGCAGTACTTC.

This chain joins TRBV7-2 and TRBJ2-7; D ambiguous. Trimming cost V 1 base and J 4 bases, with 14 bases left between them. The CDR3 contains 15 residues. The germline CDR1 and CDR2 sequences are SGHTA and FQGNSA. The CDR3 bases are TGTGCCAGCAGCTTAGGCGACGGGTCTTTTTACGAGCAGTACTTC. It yields the protein CASSLGDGSFYEQYF.

Remarks on this clone: This same CDR3 is encoded by further DNA sequences in the sample. The chain carries TRBV2 and TRBJ2-5, with 9 bases aligning to TRBD2. After removal of 4 bases from V and 2 bases from J, the junction contained 2 bases not matched to a gene. CDR3 length: 14 amino acids. CDR1 is SNHLY, CDR2 FYNNEI, per germline. The CDR3 reads CASSVAGAQETQYF. The CDR3, as DNA: TGTGCCAGCAGTGTAGCGGGGGCACAAGAGACCCAGTACTTC.

The chain employs TRBV24-1 and TRBJ2-2; perhaps TRBD1 as D (5 bases). The CDR3 is 15 amino acids. V was pared by 4 bases and J by 7 bases, with 15 bases between. Per germline, CDR1 KGHDR and CDR2 SFDVKD. CDR3 region: CATSDRSRAGGELFF. The CDR3 region has the DNA TGTGCCACCAGTGACCGCAGCAGGGCTGGCGGGGAGCTGTTTTTT.

The genes are TRBV7-2 and TRBJ1-1; 8 bases align to TRBD1. After removal of 6 bases from V and 8 bases from J, the junction contained 5 bases not matched to a gene. The germline gives CDR1 SGHTA, CDR2 FQGNSA. There are 12 residues in the CDR3. In DNA, the CDR3 is TGTGCCAGCAGTCGTAACAGGGGGGAAGCTTTCTTT. It is translated as CASSRNRGEAFF. The full variable domain, with the rest looked up from reference TRBV7-2 and TRBJ1-1, is GAGVSQSPSNKVTEKGKDVELRCDPISGHTALYWYRQSLGQGLEFLIYFQGNSAPDKSGLPSDRFSAERTGGSVSTLTIQRTQQEDSAVYLCASSRNRGEAFFGQGTRLTVV.

The chain employs TRBV11-2 and TRBJ1-4; 8 bases are shared with TRBD1. CDR1 is SGHAT, CDR2 FQNNGV, per germline. The ends lost 5 bases at V and 6 bases at J; junction bases unmatched: 8. CDR3 size: 15 residues. CDR3 nucleotides: TGTGCCAGCAGCCGGACGGGACAGGAGTATGAAAAACTGTTTTTT. Amino acid sequence: CASSRTGQEYEKLFF.

As to this clone: Possible read error: a much larger clone is one base away. CDR3 residues: CASSSQGDGYTF. In DNA form, the CDR3 reads TGTGCCAGCAGCTCCCAGGGGGATGGCTACACCTTC. The genes are TRBV6-6 and TRBJ1-2; 7 bases match TRBD1. V lost 6 bases to trimming and J lost 6 bases; unmatched junction nucleotides: 4. CDR3 length: 12 amino acids. Germline V gives CDR1 MNHNY, CDR2 SVGAGI (reference sequence).

The chain employs TRBV29-1 and TRBJ2-1; D is unresolved. Germline V CDR1 and CDR2: SQVTM, ANQGSEA. V was shortened by 4 bases and J by 4 bases, with 8 bases between the two germline ends. The CDR3 spans 12 residues. Here the CDR3 reads CSVVGGYNEQFF. CDR3 DNA sequence: TGCAGCGTTGTAGGCGGATACAATGAGCAGTTCTTC.

This clone was recorded only once. The chain carries TRBV2 and TRBJ1-1, with D uncertain. The V end was cut by 7 bases, the J end by 1 base, with 13 bases between. CDR1 and CDR2 from the germline V gene are SNHLY and FYNNEI. The CDR3 contains 14 residues. The CDR3 is CASNNQLENTEAFF. The DNA of the CDR3 is TGTGCCAGCAACAACCAGCTAGAGAACACTGAAGCTTTCTTT.

The chain combines TRBV2 with TRBJ2-3; 13 bases are shared with TRBD2. Trimming at V came to 6 bases and at J to 6 bases, leaving 0 bases not matched to a gene. Germline assignment: CDR1 SNHLY and CDR2 FYNNEI. The CDR3 loop spans 13 amino acids. The CDR3 DNA sequence: TGTGCCAGCAGGGGACTAGCGGGGGATACGCAGTATTTT. This gives the protein CASRGLAGDTQYF.

The genes are TRBV7-8 and TRBJ2-4; 11 bases are a match to TRBD2. From germline, CDR1 is SGHVS and CDR2 FQNEAQ. The CDR3 covers 16 residues. Trimming at V came to 5 bases and at J to 4 bases, leaving 7 bases not matched to a gene. CDR3 sequence reads: CASSPLAGGTKNIQYF. Written as DNA, the CDR3 is TGTGCCAGCAGCCCATTAGCGGGGGGGACGAAAAACATTCAGTACTTC.

The gene calls are TRBV11-3 and TRBJ2-7; 11 bases align to TRBD1. CDR1 and CDR2 (germline): SGHNT, YENEEA. Germline trimming cut 5 bases from V and 1 base from J; bases unmatched to any gene: 4. This CDR3 comprises 15 residues. CDR3 sequence: CASSLRDRGSYEQYF. CDR3 bases: TGTGCCAGCAGCCTACGGGACAGGGGGTCCTACGAGCAGTACTTC.

The gene calls are TRBV7-9 and TRBJ1-2, with TRBD1 identical over 7 bases. The CDR3 is made up of 13 amino acids. V gave up 11 bases and J gave up 3 bases; unmatched junction bases: 9. Germline V gene lookup returns CDR1 SEHNR and CDR2 FQNEAQ (reference sequence). The chain's CDR3 is CAGQTGRDYGYTF. In DNA, the CDR3 is TGTGCCGGTCAGACAGGGAGAGACTATGGCTACACCTTC. The full variable domain, completed using reference TRBV7-9 and TRBJ1-2, is DTGVSQNPRHKITKRGQNVTFRCDPISEHNRLYWYRQTLGQGPEFLTYFQNEAQLEKSRLLSDRFSAERPKGSFSTLEIQRTEQGDSAMYLCAGQTGRDYGYTFGSGTRLTVV.

The V call is TRBV12-3 or TRBV12-4, the J call TRBJ2-5; TRBD2 agrees at 8 bases. The CDR3 has 11 amino acids. With V trimmed by 8 bases and J by 7 bases, 3 bases remained unmatched. This CDR3 is CASRRGGTQYF. Here the CDR3 DNA reads TGTGCCAGCCGTCGGGGGGGGACCCAGTACTTC.

This clone was detected once. This rearrangement joins TRBV6-1 to TRBJ1-2, with 8 bases fitting TRBD1. Germline loops: CDR1 MNHNS, CDR2 SASEGT. CDR3 size: 17 residues. Losses at the gene ends were 2 bases for V and 7 bases for J; bases not matched to a gene: 15. CDR3 amino acids: CASSELGGAGGARGYTF. The CDR3 DNA follows: TGTGCCAGCAGTGAACTAGGTGGTGCAGGGGGCGCTCGTGGCTACACCTTC.

V is TRBV6-5 and J is TRBJ1-1, with 8 nucleotides matching TRBD1. The J segment lost 0 bases and the V segment lost 2 bases, leaving 5 bases of the junction unmatched. Germline V gene lookup returns CDR1 MNHEY and CDR2 SVGAGI. The CDR3 contains 16 residues. The chain's CDR3 is CASSYGQGHMNTEAFF. CDR3 coding DNA: TGTGCCAGCAGTTACGGACAGGGCCATATGAACACTGAAGCTTTCTTT.

This chain's CDR3 is CASSVARGGDNTGELFF. CDR3 DNA: TGTGCCAGCAGCGTAGCTCGCGGGGGGGACAACACCGGGGAGCTGTTTTTT. The rearrangement links TRBV9 to TRBJ2-2; 9 bases map to TRBD2. CDR1 and CDR2 from the germline V gene are SGDLS and YYNGEE. The CDR3 has 17 amino acids. V lost 0 bases to trimming and J lost 2 bases; unmatched junction nucleotides: 5.

The J gene is TRBJ1-2, the V gene TRBV25-1, with 9 positions matching TRBD1. Germline trimming cut 3 bases from V and 5 bases from J; bases unmatched to any gene: 4. From germline, CDR1 is MGHDK and CDR2 SYGVNS. This CDR3 is 14 amino acids long. The CDR3 DNA sequence: TGTGCCAGCAGTGATTGGGACAGGGTATATGGCTACACCTTC. As protein: CASSDWDRVYGYTF.

This clone was found a few times. This sequence joins TRBV5-6 and TRBJ1-4; D might be TRBD1 (6 bases). The CDR3 has 14 amino acids. Germline CDR1 SGHDT, CDR2 YYEEEE. V gave up 2 bases and J gave up 7 bases, with 12 bases separating them. The CDR3 here is CASSFTGMGEKLFF. The CDR3 coding sequence is TGTGCCAGCAGCTTTACAGGGATGGGTGAAAAACTGTTTTTT.

The chain uses TRBV24-1 and TRBJ2-3, with D unclear. V lost 9 bases and J lost 2, with 5 bases in between. This CDR3 spans 11 amino acids. From germline, CDR1 is KGHDR and CDR2 SFDVKD. CDR3 residues: CATESTDTQYF. CDR3 nucleotides: TGTGCCACCGAGTCCACAGATACGCAGTATTTT.